A single sample is the source of the 29 T cell receptor beta chains below, sequenced in a study of blood T cell repertoires in COVID-19 (TCRdb year 2020). Library generation was performed with the immunoSEQ multiplex PCR assay. In TCRdb, the immuneACCESS table is reduced to in-frame sequences with V and J assigned. These tables do not hold every clone; where another copy was compared, an unresolved V gene accounts for under half, and the others remain unexplained. This sample comprises 300,000 to 400,000 clones, around 87% of them detected only once. The biggest ten clones account for 0.95% to 1% of the sample. Sequencing used PBMCs or T cells enriched from blood (not recorded which). Receptors were obtained from a woman younger than 45 with acute COVID-19.

This clone was recorded a few times. The gene calls are TRBV5-1 and TRBJ1-2; no definite D call. V was clipped by 0 bases and J by 4 bases, with 7 bases between them. Germline V gene data show CDR1 as SGHRS and CDR2 as YFSETQ. CDR3 length equals 13 residues. CDR3 DNA: TGCGCCAGCAGCTTGGTCCGGGGCTATGGCTACACCTTC. Encoded protein: CASSLVRGYGYTF.

The V call is TRBV7-9, the J call TRBJ1-5, with 10 bases matching TRBD1. The junction had 0 bases not matched to a gene; V was cut back by 3 bases and J by 4 bases. There are 14 residues in the CDR3. Per the germline V gene, CDR1 is SEHNR and CDR2 is FQNEAQ (reference sequence). CDR3 protein: CASSLDRGNQPQHF. The CDR3, as DNA: TGTGCCAGCAGCTTGGACAGGGGGAATCAGCCCCAGCATTTT.

The genes are TRBV19 and TRBJ1-5, with a possible D match to TRBD1 (6 bases). The germline V gene has CDR1 LNHDA and CDR2 SQIVND (reference sequence). Trimming left V 3 bases short and J 6 bases short, with 12 bases between. The CDR3 is 14 amino acids. This CDR3 is CASSMVGARQPQHF. The CDR3 bases are TGTGCCAGTAGTATGGTGGGGGCCCGTCAGCCCCAGCATTTT. Using reference TRBV19 and TRBJ1-5 for the parts outside the CDR3, the full variable domain is DGGITQSPKYLFRKEGQNVTLSCEQNLNHDAMYWYRQDPGQGLRLIYYSQIVNDFQKGDIAEGYSVSREKKESFPLTVTSAQKNPTAFYLCASSMVGARQPQHFGDGTRLSIL.

The chain employs TRBV21-1 and TRBJ2-7; the DNA was not used to check the table's D call, TRBD1. TRBV21-1 has pseudogene status. The CDR3 spans 14 residues. CDR3 in amino acids: CASSKGQGAYEQYF. DNA of the CDR3: TGTGCCAGCAGCAAAGGACAGGGGGCCTACGAGCAGTACTTC.

The V gene is TRBV19, the J gene TRBJ1-2; no reliable D call. With 5 bases removed from V and 5 bases from J, the gap between germline ends came to 15 bases. CDR1 LNHDA and CDR2 SQIVND come from the germline V gene (reference sequence). This CDR3 has 14 residues. CDR3 region: CASSSTAHDYGYTF. The CDR3 nucleotides read TGTGCCAGTAGTTCAACAGCCCATGATTATGGCTACACCTTC.

The chain links TRBV29-1 to TRBJ1-2, with 10 bases matching TRBD1. With 7 bases clipped from V and 7 bases from J, the junction kept 3 bases outside the gene matches. The length of the CDR3 is 11 residues. Germline V CDR1 and CDR2: SQVTM, ANQGSEA. The CDR3 region is CSARQGAGYTF. Written as DNA, the CDR3 is TGCAGCGCAAGACAGGGGGCTGGCTACACCTTC.

The rearrangement uses TRBV4-1 and TRBJ2-2; TRBD1 is a possible D gene (6 bases). Trimming shortened V by 4 bases and J by 6 bases, and 21 bases separated the two germline ends. The germline gives CDR1 MGHRA, CDR2 YSYEKL. The CDR3 is made up of 17 amino acids. CDR3: CASSLVPGHPSSGELFF. The CDR3, as DNA: TGCGCCAGCAGCCTAGTCCCGGGACACCCCTCCTCCGGGGAGCTGTTTTTT.

CDR3 amino acids: CASRTGAGGTEAFF. CDR3 in DNA: TGCGCCAGCAGGACAGGGGCAGGGGGCACTGAAGCTTTCTTT. This rearrangement joins TRBV10-2 to TRBJ1-1; 8 bases fit TRBD1. This CDR3 has 14 residues. CDR1 and CDR2 (germline): WSHSY, SAAADI. V dropped 6 bases and J dropped 4; count of bases not matched to a gene: 7.

The chain is built from TRBV6-5 and TRBJ1-1; D may be TRBD1 (6 bases). Germline V lookup: CDR1 MNHEY, CDR2 SVGAGI. V dropped 2 bases and J dropped 4 bases, with 14 bases sitting between them. The CDR3 spans 15 residues. The CDR3 DNA reads as TGTGCCAGCAGTTACGGGGGGGGCGCGGTCACTGAAGCTTTCTTT. It specifies CASSYGGGAVTEAFF.

This rearrangement joins TRBV9 to TRBJ2-1; 10 bases map to TRBD2. V shed 1 base and J 7 bases; nucleotides not matched to a gene: 5. In germline, CDR1 is SGDLS, CDR2 YYNGEE. This CDR3 is 15 amino acids long. The CDR3 coding sequence is TGTGCCAGCAGCGTAAGCGGGGGGGCGCCAAATGAGCAGTTCTTC. Translating it yields CASSVSGGAPNEQFF.

The DNA for the CDR3 is TGTGCCAGCAGTGAAGCGGGGCAGGGTCCCTATGGCTACACCTTC. It codes for CASSEAGQGPYGYTF. V is TRBV2 and J is TRBJ1-2, with D possibly TRBD1 on 5 matching bases. This CDR3 has 15 residues. The germline V and J ends were trimmed by 0 bases and 4 bases, with 12 bases remaining between them. CDR1 is SNHLY and CDR2 is FYNNEI in the germline V gene.

This clone was seen a few times. The gene calls are TRBV14 and TRBJ1-1, with D uncertain. Per the germline V gene, CDR1 is SGHDN and CDR2 is FVKESK. The CDR3 sequence is 14 residues long. V was pared by 0 bases and J by 6 bases, with 11 bases between. Written as DNA, the CDR3 is TGTGCCAGCAGCCAAGATTGGGCAACACCTGAAGCTTTCTTT. This encodes CASSQDWATPEAFF.

The chain joins TRBV7-3 to TRBJ1-4, with 8 bases fitting TRBD1. The CDR3 has 15 amino acids. The V gene's germline CDR1 is SGHTA and CDR2 FQGTGA. The junction had 10 bases not matched to a gene; V was cut back by 5 bases and J by 8 bases. CDR3 loop: CASSLQDREDEKLFF. CDR3 nucleotides: TGTGCCAGCAGCCTCCAGGACAGGGAGGACGAAAAACTGTTTTTT. The full variable domain, completed using reference TRBV7-3 and TRBJ1-4, is GAGVSQTPSNKVTEKGKYVELRCDPISGHTALYWYRQSLGQGPEFLIYFQGTGAADDSGLPNDRFFAVRPEGSVSTLKIQRTERGDSAVYLCASSLQDREDEKLFFGSGTQLSVL.

This chain links TRBV11-2 with TRBJ1-4, with 9 bases matching TRBD1. This CDR3 region has 16 residues. The V gene end was trimmed by 5 bases and the J gene end by 6 bases; junction bases not matched to a gene: 10. Germline CDR1 reads SGHAT; CDR2 reads FQNNGV. CDR3 nucleotides: TGTGCCAGCAGCCCCCTCATCCGGGACAGGGATGAAAAACTGTTTTTT. Translated, it gives CASSPLIRDRDEKLFF.

The chain carries TRBV9 and TRBJ2-7; maybe TRBD1 (6 bases). Germline loops: CDR1 SGDLS, CDR2 YYNGEE. V was clipped by 5 bases and J by 5 bases, with 11 bases between them. This CDR3 contains 12 residues. CDR3 DNA: TGTGCCAGCAGTTCTCAGGGGCACGAGCAGTACTTC. It specifies CASSSQGHEQYF.

The chain uses TRBV12-5 and TRBJ2-5, with TRBD1 matching 8 bases. This CDR3 region has 15 residues. Losses at the gene ends were 1 base for V and 5 bases for J; bases not matched to a gene: 6. Germline V gene lookup returns CDR1 LGHNT and CDR2 FRNRAP. The CDR3 region has the DNA TGTGCTAGTGGTTTGGGACAGGGGTTGGGGGAGACCCAGTACTTC. Its protein product is CASGLGQGLGETQYF.

The rearrangement joins TRBV27 to TRBJ2-1, with TRBD2 matching over 8 bases. Trimming cost V 3 bases and J 5 bases; bases outside gene matches: 6. CDR1 MNHEY and CDR2 SMNVEV come from the germline V gene (reference sequence). The CDR3 length is 15 residues. CDR3 nucleotides: TGTGCCAGCAGTTTCGTAGCGGGGACACACAATGAGCAGTTCTTC. As protein: CASSFVAGTHNEQFF.

V is TRBV3-1 (or the pseudogene TRBV3-2) and J is TRBJ1-6; D gene ambiguous. CDR3 length: 13 amino acids. V dropped 4 bases and J dropped 9 bases, with 10 bases sitting between them. CDR1 and CDR2 from the germline V gene are LGHDT and YNNKEL (reference sequence). Written as DNA, the CDR3 is TGTGCCAGCAGCCGGCTTTCGGGTTCACCCCTCCACTTT. This gives the protein CASSRLSGSPLHF.

As concerns this clone: The sample carries other DNA sequences with the same CDR3. The chain recombines TRBV5-1 with TRBJ2-7, with D tentatively TRBD2 (6 bases). Deletions cut 1 base from V and 1 base from J, with 9 bases between. Germline V gene data show CDR1 as SGHRS and CDR2 as YFSETQ. The CDR3 has 14 residues. CDR3 loop: CASSLSGGSYEQYF. The CDR3 coding sequence is TGCGCCAGCAGCTTGTCCGGGGGTTCCTACGAGCAGTACTTC.

The J gene is TRBJ1-4, the V gene TRBV6-6, with no clear D. The CDR3 length is 14 residues. V was pared by 6 bases and J by 7 bases, with 15 bases between. Germline V gene lookup returns CDR1 MNHNY and CDR2 SVGAGI (reference sequence). The chain's CDR3 is CASSHVRMGEKLFF. The DNA of the CDR3 is TGTGCCAGCAGCCACGTCAGGATGGGTGAAAAACTGTTTTTT.

The chain is built from TRBV10-3 and TRBJ2-1, with TRBD1 matching over 11 bases. The CDR3 spans 16 residues. Unmatched junction bases numbered 7, after V lost 6 bases and J lost 3 bases. CDR1 is ENHRY, CDR2 SYGVKD, per germline. The CDR3 coding sequence is TGTGCCATCAGGGCTCATGGGACAGGGGGCTACAATGAGCAGTTCTTC. Translation: CAIRAHGTGGYNEQFF.

V is TRBV2 and J is TRBJ2-6; the D gene is possibly TRBD2 (5 bases). The ends were cut back, 2 bases at V and 3 bases at J, with 8 bases in the middle. This CDR3 contains 15 residues. The germline CDR1 and CDR2 sequences are SNHLY and FYNNEI. CDR3 region: CASSETRVGANVLTF. Written as DNA, the CDR3 is TGTGCCAGCAGTGAAACGAGGGTTGGGGCCAACGTCCTGACTTTC.

The sample holds one count of this clone. CDR3 sequence reads: CASKGAGERPGELFF. As DNA, the CDR3 is TGTGCCAGCAAGGGGGCAGGGGAAAGACCCGGGGAGCTGTTTTTT. The V and J genes are TRBV25-1 and TRBJ2-2; TRBD1 aligns across 7 bases. In germline, CDR1 is MGHDK, CDR2 SYGVNS. The V and J ends lost 7 bases and 6 bases, in that order; junction bases with no gene match: 11. CDR3 length equals 15 residues.

This chain links TRBV12-3 or TRBV12-4 with TRBJ2-7; 7 bases map to TRBD1. The CDR3 has 13 amino acids. V dropped 6 bases and J dropped 3; count of bases not matched to a gene: 5. In nucleotides, the CDR3 is TGTGCCAGCAGACAAACAGGGGACTACGAGCAGTACTTC. Amino acids: CASRQTGDYEQYF.

J is TRBJ2-1 and V is TRBV5-1, with 11 bases matching TRBD2. Germline V gene lookup returns CDR1 SGHRS and CDR2 YFSETQ. This CDR3 spans 17 amino acids. V was clipped by 1 base and J by 7 bases; unmatched bases: 10. CDR3 region: CASSLLTSGGRGNEQFF. Written as DNA, the CDR3 is TGCGCCAGCAGCTTGTTAACTAGCGGGGGTAGAGGTAATGAGCAGTTCTTC.

The chain combines TRBV29-1 with TRBJ1-2; TRBD1 might be the D (6 bases). Germline V CDR1 and CDR2: SQVTM, ANQGSEA. The V end was cut by 6 bases, the J end by 5 bases, with 13 bases between. The length of the CDR3 is 12 residues. The CDR3 DNA is TGCAGCGTAATCAGGGGTGGGTATGGCTACACCTTC. Amino acid sequence: CSVIRGGYGYTF.

The rearrangement links TRBV11-2 to TRBJ2-3; 9 positions match TRBD2. Germline V CDR1 and CDR2: SGHAT, FQNNGV. Trimming at V came to 1 base and at J to 2 bases, leaving 7 bases not matched to a gene. This CDR3 region has 17 residues. CDR3 coding DNA: TGTGCCAGCAGCTTAGTTCTTGCTAGCGGGGCCACAGATACGCAGTATTTT. It encodes CASSLVLASGATDTQYF. Full variable domain (missing parts from reference TRBV11-2 and TRBJ2-3): EAGVAQSPRYKIIEKRQSVAFWCNPISGHATLYWYQQILGQGPKLLIQFQNNGVVDDSQLPKDRFSAERLKGVDSTLKIQPAKLEDSAVYLCASSLVLASGATDTQYFGPGTRLTVL.

V is TRBV4-1 and J is TRBJ2-1; 13 bases align to TRBD2. Germline V gene lookup returns CDR1 MGHRA and CDR2 YSYEKL. The CDR3 totals 16 residues. Unmatched junction bases numbered 6, after V lost 2 bases and J lost 8 bases. The CDR3 protein is CASSQLTSGGADEQFF. CDR3 coding DNA: TGCGCCAGCAGCCAACTTACTAGCGGGGGGGCAGATGAGCAGTTCTTC.

This clone was observed a single time. The chain links TRBV10-1 to TRBJ2-3; possibly TRBD1 for D (5 bases). Germline CDR1 is WNHNN and CDR2 is SYGVQD (reference sequence). With 6 bases removed from V and 3 bases from J, the gap between germline ends came to 13 bases. The CDR3 spans 14 residues. The CDR3 sequence is CASSPIRGTDTQYF. The CDR3 DNA is TGCGCCAGCAGCCCCATAAGGGGAACAGATACGCAGTATTTT.